What follows describes a single TCR beta chain. CDR1 and CDR2 (germline): ENHRY, SYGVKD. V lost 3 bases, J lost 0 bases, and 9 bases lay in between. CDR3 length: 15 amino acids. Data came from immunoSEQ multiplex PCR; TCRdb stores just in-frame clones and leaves some out. The sample records 70,000 or so clones, approximately 84% being singletons. The data belong to a study of blood T cell repertoires in COVID-19. The chain has TRBV10-3 and TRBJ2-1; weak D call: TRBD2 (6 bases). The receptor was derived from a man over 45 with COVID-19, enrolled during active disease. Sequenced material: peripheral blood. CDR3 bases: TGTGCCATCAGTGAACGGGAGCCCTCCTACAATGAGCAGTTCTTC. The encoded protein is CAISEREPSYNEQFF.